The present TCR beta chain was sequenced within a study of blood T cell dynamics during melanoma immunotherapy. The overall study: Standard first-line treatment here was pembrolizumab or nivolumab plus ipilimumab in metastatic melanoma.

Overall study results and limits: Unlike progressors, later disease-control patients had W3 repertoires gaining clonality or diversity.

Time point defined: week 3, after first cycle of checkpoint inhibitor. The table lists this clone with a few counts. Its antigen is as yet unknown. There are 16 residues in the CDR3. Trimming took 3 bases from V and 5 from J, leaving 19 bases between them. Per germline, CDR1 MDHEN and CDR2 SYDVKM. The method was immunoSEQ multiplex PCR; TCRdb's version includes in-frame clones alone and lacks a portion of them. This table has about 11,000 clones, about four fifths appearing once. The chain uses TRBV28 and TRBJ1-2, with D perhaps matching TRBD1 (5 bases). The specimen comprised blood, sampled from a patient treated with checkpoint blockade. The sequence was collected from a human donor with melanoma. CDR3 nucleotides: TGTGCCAGCAGTTTGGAGTCGGTGGGGCTTCTATATGGCTACACCTTC. This gives the protein CASSLESVGLLYGYTF.